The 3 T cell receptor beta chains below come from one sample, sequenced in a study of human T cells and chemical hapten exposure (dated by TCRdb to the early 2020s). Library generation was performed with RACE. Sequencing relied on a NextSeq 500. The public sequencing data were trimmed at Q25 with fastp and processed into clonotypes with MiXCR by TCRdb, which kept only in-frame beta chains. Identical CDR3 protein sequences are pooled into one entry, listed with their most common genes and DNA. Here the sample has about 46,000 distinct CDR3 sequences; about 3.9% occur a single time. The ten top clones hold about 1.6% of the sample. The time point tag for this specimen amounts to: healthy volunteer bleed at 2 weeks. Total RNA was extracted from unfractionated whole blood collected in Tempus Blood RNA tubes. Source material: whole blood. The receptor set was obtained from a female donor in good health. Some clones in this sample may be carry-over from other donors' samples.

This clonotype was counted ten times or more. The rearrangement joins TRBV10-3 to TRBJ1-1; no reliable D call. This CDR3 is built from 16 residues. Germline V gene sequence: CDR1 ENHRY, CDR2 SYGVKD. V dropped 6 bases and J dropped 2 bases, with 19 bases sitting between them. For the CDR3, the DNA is TGTGCCATCAGCTCCTACGGCACCCAACCAAACACTGAAGCTTTCTTT. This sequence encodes CAISSYGTQPNTEAFF.

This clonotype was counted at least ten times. The CDR3 coding sequence is TGTGCCAGCAGCTTAGGGCAATCAAGGGGAAAACTGTTTTTT. Amino acid sequence: CASSLGQSRGKLFF. The V gene is TRBV7-2, the J gene TRBJ1-4; a possible D gene is TRBD1 (5 bases). CDR3 length: 14 residues. Trimming shortened V by 1 base and J by 10 bases, and 13 bases separated the two germline ends. The germline V gene has CDR1 SGHTA and CDR2 FQGNSA.

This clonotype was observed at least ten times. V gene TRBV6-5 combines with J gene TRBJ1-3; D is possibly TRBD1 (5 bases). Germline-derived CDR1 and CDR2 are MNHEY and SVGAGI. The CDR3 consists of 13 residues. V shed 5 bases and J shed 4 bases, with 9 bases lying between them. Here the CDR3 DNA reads TGTGCCAGCAGTACCAACAGGGGAAACACCATATATTTT. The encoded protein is CASSTNRGNTIYF.